A single sample is the source of the 30 T cell receptor beta chains below, sequenced in a study of blood T cells in healthy people across ages. A sample-barcoded 5' primer and a J-beta primer mix were used in a second PCR of about 7 to 12 cycles. TCRdb itself ran the 5' RACE reads through MiXCR, one entry per CDR3 protein. The repertoire includes about 760,000 distinct CDR3 sequences, just under 25% of them detected once, and roughly 9% sits in the top ten. These sequences were also reported in another study, on T cells of mothers and their children.

Sequenced material: blood. The receptors shown here come from a boy younger than 18 in good health.

In its sample, this clonotype was seen a few times. The chain recombines TRBV11-1 with TRBJ2-5; D is perhaps TRBD1 (6 bases). The CDR3 is 16 residues long. CDR1 and CDR2 from the germline V gene are SGHAT and FQDESV (reference sequence). The germline V and J ends were trimmed by 5 bases and 1 base, with 17 bases remaining between them. The CDR3 DNA is TGTGCCAGCAGCCGGACGGACAGTGAGCTCCAAGAGACCCAGTACTTC. Encoded protein: CASSRTDSELQETQYF.

This clonotype was seen repeatedly, ten times or more. The chain employs TRBV9 and TRBJ2-2; 12 positions agree with TRBD2. CDR1 is SGDLS and CDR2 is YYNGEE in the germline V gene. The CDR3 is made up of 16 amino acids. V shed 4 bases and J 7 bases; nucleotides not matched to a gene: 8. CDR3 DNA sequence: TGTGCCAGCAGCCCCTGGACTAGCGGGATTGTCGGGGAGCTGTTTTTT. This codes for CASSPWTSGIVGELFF.

This chain links TRBV11-3 with TRBJ1-1; D is ambiguous. The V end lost 3 bases, the J end lost 0 bases, and 8 bases lay between the germline ends. Per the germline V gene, CDR1 is SGHNT and CDR2 is YENEEA. The CDR3 is made up of 14 amino acids. The CDR3 is CASSFQAMNTEAFF. Here the CDR3 DNA reads TGTGCCAGCAGCTTCCAGGCGATGAACACTGAAGCTTTCTTT.

This clonotype was detected a few times. V gene TRBV6-2 or TRBV6-3 combines with J gene TRBJ2-4; D call uncertain. The germline V gene encodes CDR1 MNHEY and CDR2 SVGEGT. This CDR3 is 15 amino acids long. Trimming removed 7 bases at V and 2 bases at J, with 15 bases between. The CDR3 DNA reads as TGTGCCAGCATGTCCCTATCCGGATCCAAAAACATTCAGTACTTC. Translation: CASMSLSGSKNIQYF.

The chain is built from TRBV15 and TRBJ1-1; D is unresolved. There are 13 residues in the CDR3. CDR1 and CDR2 (germline): LNHNV, YYDKDF (reference sequence). The V and J ends lost 1 base and 6 bases respectively, with 9 bases between them. Here the CDR3 reads CATSRAPEPEAFF. The DNA of the CDR3 is TGTGCCACCAGCAGAGCCCCTGAGCCTGAAGCTTTCTTT.

Many counts were recorded for this clonotype. The chain's CDR3 is CASSLGRNSYNEQFF. CDR3 DNA sequence: TGTGCCAGCTCCCTTGGGAGAAACTCCTACAATGAGCAGTTCTTC. V gene TRBV12-3 or TRBV12-4 combines with J gene TRBJ2-1; TRBD2 is a possible D gene (5 bases). The CDR3 sequence is 15 residues long. Trimming took off 8 bases at V and 0 bases at J, with 14 bases between the two ends.

The chain has TRBV12-3 or TRBV12-4 and TRBJ2-5, with TRBD1 as a possible D gene (5 bases). The CDR3 runs to 15 residues. Trimming removed 3 bases at V and 4 bases at J, with 15 bases between. In DNA, the CDR3 is TGTGCCAGCAGTTTCCGGGCCCCTAGGGGAGAGACCCAGTACTTC. This sequence encodes CASSFRAPRGETQYF.

The chain employs TRBV12-3 or TRBV12-4 and TRBJ1-1; no clear D. V was pared by 8 bases and J by 5 bases, with 15 bases between. The CDR3 is 13 amino acids. CDR3 protein: CASHVGSQTEAFF. The CDR3 DNA reads as TGTGCCAGCCACGTTGGATCCCAGACTGAAGCTTTCTTT.

The V gene is TRBV12-3 or TRBV12-4, the J gene TRBJ2-5; 7 bases match TRBD2. V was clipped by 4 bases and J by 2 bases; unmatched bases: 10. This CDR3 comprises 16 residues. The DNA of the CDR3 is TGTGCCAGCAGTTCGCCGGGACTAACGGGGCAAGAGACCCAGTACTTC. This encodes CASSSPGLTGQETQYF.

V usage is TRBV7-3 and J usage is TRBJ1-6; D remains ambiguous. The germline V gene has CDR1 SGHTA and CDR2 FQGTGA. V lost 1 base, J lost 11 bases, and 15 bases lay in between. This CDR3 contains 15 residues. The CDR3: CASSLRSGDGTPLHF. As DNA, the CDR3 is TGTGCCAGCAGCTTAAGGTCCGGCGATGGGACACCCCTCCACTTT. The full variable domain, with the rest looked up from reference TRBV7-3 and TRBJ1-6, is GAGVSQTPSNKVTEKGKYVELRCDPISGHTALYWYRQSLGQGPEFLIYFQGTGAADDSGLPNDRFFAVRPEGSVSTLKIQRTERGDSAVYLCASSLRSGDGTPLHFGNGTRLTVT.

This chain links TRBV5-5 with TRBJ1-2; 10 bases agree with TRBD1. Losses at the gene ends were 4 bases for V and 4 bases for J; bases not matched to a gene: 4. The CDR3 covers 14 residues. Germline V gene data show CDR1 as SGHKS and CDR2 as YYEKEE (reference sequence). CDR3 protein: CASSVGTGVYGYTF. DNA of the CDR3: TGTGCCAGCAGCGTAGGGACAGGGGTCTATGGCTACACCTTC.

The chain has TRBV2 and TRBJ2-6; D gene ambiguous. The CDR3 is made up of 15 amino acids. The germline CDR1 and CDR2 sequences are SNHLY and FYNNEI. V lost 7 bases, J lost 0 bases, and 10 bases lay in between. The CDR3 DNA reads TGTGCCAGCACCAGGTCCCCCTCTGGGGCCAACGTCCTGACTTTC. Its translation: CASTRSPSGANVLTF.

This clonotype was counted only a few times. The chain links TRBV6-1 to TRBJ2-2; TRBD2 matches 7 bases. The junction had 9 bases not matched to a gene; V was cut back by 6 bases and J by 2 bases. Germline assignment: CDR1 MNHNS and CDR2 SASEGT. This CDR3 has 16 amino acids. The CDR3 loop reads CASSQPLAANTGELFF. For the CDR3, the DNA is TGTGCCAGCAGCCAACCGCTAGCGGCCAACACCGGGGAGCTGTTTTTT.

V is TRBV7-2 and J is TRBJ2-5; 11 bases are shared with TRBD2. V lost 4 bases and J lost 4; bases outside the gene matches: 8. Germline V gene data show CDR1 as SGHTA and CDR2 as FQGNSA. This CDR3 contains 16 residues. CDR3 loop: CASSSLVGLAGETQYF. DNA of the CDR3: TGTGCCAGCAGCTCATTAGTCGGACTAGCGGGAGAGACCCAGTACTTC.

This clonotype was seen a few times. The genes are TRBV28 and TRBJ2-5, with unresolved D. The CDR3 runs 15 residues. Trimming stripped 2 bases from V and 0 bases from J, with 10 bases between. CDR1 is MDHEN, CDR2 SYDVKM, per germline. As DNA, the CDR3 is TGTGCCAGCAGTTTACTCTACCGGGACCAAGAGACCCAGTACTTC. Protein product: CASSLLYRDQETQYF.

This chain joins TRBV10-3 and TRBJ2-1; D call uncertain. Germline V gene data show CDR1 as ENHRY and CDR2 as SYGVKD. The ends were cut back, 6 bases at V and 8 bases at J, with 8 bases in the middle. The CDR3 loop spans 11 amino acids. The CDR3 reads CAIRSLDEQFF. DNA of the CDR3: TGTGCCATCAGGTCTTTGGATGAGCAGTTCTTC.

The chain recombines TRBV3-1 with TRBJ1-2, with D perhaps TRBD1 (6 bases). This CDR3 has 13 amino acids. V was shortened by 9 bases and J by 1 base, with 12 bases between the two germline ends. In germline, CDR1 is LGHDT, CDR2 YNNKEL (reference sequence). The CDR3 coding sequence is TGTGCCAGTCAGGGGCCGCGTAACTATGGCTACACCTTC. It codes for CASQGPRNYGYTF. The entire variable domain, with the rest obtained from reference TRBV3-1 and TRBJ1-2, is as follows: DTAVSQTPKYLVTQMGNDKSIKCEQNLGHDTMYWYKQDSKKFLKIMFSYNNKELIINETVPNRFSPKSPDKAHLNLHINSLELGDSAVYFCASQGPRNYGYTFGSGTRLTVV.

This chain uses TRBV3-1 with TRBJ2-1; 12 nucleotides match TRBD2. Germline CDR1 and CDR2: LGHDT and YNNKEL (reference sequence). This CDR3 is 14 amino acids long. V trimming: 4 bases; J trimming: 10 bases; junction bases outside the gene matches: 5. The CDR3 sequence: CASSRTSGALEQFF. CDR3 DNA: TGTGCCAGCAGCCGGACTAGCGGGGCTCTAGAGCAGTTCTTC.

The chain recombines TRBV3-1 with TRBJ1-2; D might be TRBD1 (6 bases). V was cut by 5 bases and J by 4 bases, with 20 bases left in between. The CDR3 loop spans 16 amino acids. Germline CDR1 LGHDT, CDR2 YNNKEL (reference sequence). This CDR3 reads CASSKSGGAGGYGYTF. CDR3 in DNA: TGTGCCAGCAGCAAGTCCGGGGGGGCCGGTGGCTATGGCTACACCTTC.

On this clonotype: At one end, the junction sequence differs from germline, possibly due to a read error. The V call is TRBV20-1, the J call TRBJ1-4; possibly TRBD1 for D (5 bases). This CDR3 has 14 residues. From germline, CDR1 is DFQATT and CDR2 SNEGSKA (reference sequence). CDR3 protein: CGARWGARGEKLFF. DNA for the CDR3: TGCGGTGCTAGATGGGGCGCCCGTGGGGAAAAACTGTTTTTT.

J is TRBJ1-1 and V is TRBV11-3; D gene uncertain. Trimming left V 5 bases short and J 7 bases short, with 11 bases between. The CDR3 length is 12 residues. Germline V gives CDR1 SGHNT, CDR2 YENEEA. The CDR3 loop is CASSVRAGEAFF. The CDR3 DNA reads TGTGCCAGCAGCGTGAGAGCGGGTGAAGCTTTCTTT.

The chain is built from TRBV28 and TRBJ2-7, with 7 bases matching TRBD1. V was clipped by 6 bases and J by 0 bases; unmatched bases: 5. The CDR3 is 14 residues long. CDR1 and CDR2 (germline): MDHEN, SYDVKM. DNA for the CDR3: TGTGCCAGCAGGGATACAGGGGCCTCCTACGAGCAGTACTTC. It specifies CASRDTGASYEQYF.

The rearrangement uses TRBV7-3 and TRBJ2-6; TRBD1 matches at 7 bases. Germline CDR1 reads SGHTA; CDR2 reads FQGTGA. This CDR3 contains 15 residues. Trimming took 6 bases from V and 2 from J; bases not matched to a gene: 4. CDR3 amino acids: CASREQGTGANVLTF. CDR3 bases: TGTGCCAGCAGAGAACAGGGGACTGGGGCCAACGTCCTGACTTTC.

The CDR3 protein is CSAQGQGMGSPLHF. CDR3 DNA sequence: TGCAGTGCCCAGGGACAGGGAATGGGTTCACCCCTCCACTTT. The J gene is TRBJ1-6, the V gene TRBV20-1, with 9 bases aligning to TRBD1. CDR1 is DFQATT and CDR2 is SNEGSKA in the germline V gene (reference sequence). Trimming cost V 6 bases and J 9 bases; bases outside gene matches: 9. The CDR3 loop spans 14 amino acids.

The chain has TRBV29-1 and TRBJ2-7; no definite D call. V was cut by 6 bases and J by 0 bases, with 12 bases left in between. This CDR3 is built from 13 residues. Germline values: CDR1 SQVTM, CDR2 ANQGSEA. For the CDR3, the DNA is TGCAGCGTCGAGGTCTCGCACTCCTACGAGCAGTACTTC. Translated: CSVEVSHSYEQYF.

The V gene is TRBV28, the J gene TRBJ2-7; TRBD2 aligns across 10 bases. Trimming cost V 5 bases and J 0 bases; bases outside gene matches: 1. CDR3 size: 14 residues. In germline, CDR1 is MDHEN, CDR2 SYDVKM. DNA for the CDR3: TGTGCCAGCAGTGGGACTAGCGACTCCTACGAGCAGTACTTC. Residues: CASSGTSDSYEQYF.

V usage is TRBV7-2 and J usage is TRBJ1-2; D call uncertain. Germline lookup yields CDR1 SGHTA and CDR2 FQGNSA. Trimming took off 1 base at V and 1 base at J, with 7 bases between the two ends. This CDR3 contains 14 residues. CDR3: CASSLVSINYGYTF. The DNA for the CDR3 is TGTGCCAGCAGCTTAGTGTCAATTAACTATGGCTACACCTTC.

This rearrangement joins TRBV13 to TRBJ2-5, with D tentatively TRBD1 (6 bases). The J call may be mistaken, given a closer DNA end match to TRBJ2-7. CDR1 is PRHDT, CDR2 FYEKMQ, per germline (reference sequence). The CDR3 runs to 15 residues. The CDR3 here is CASSPRQESSYEQYF. The CDR3 nucleotides are TGTGCCAGCAGCCCAAGACAGGAGAGCTCCTACGAGCAGTACTTC.

This clonotype was observed a few times. The chain recombines TRBV6-6 with TRBJ2-7; D unclear. There are 14 residues in the CDR3. V lost 2 bases and J lost 7, with 15 bases in between. CDR1 and CDR2 from the germline V gene are MNHNY and SVGAGI (reference sequence). This chain's CDR3 is CASSYRSGAREQYF. The CDR3 coding sequence is TGTGCCAGCAGTTACAGATCGGGCGCGCGGGAGCAGTACTTC.

The table lists this clonotype with a few counts. This sequence joins TRBV29-1 and TRBJ2-1; 11 nucleotides match TRBD2. The tail of the sequence fits TRBJ2-7 better, so the J call may be wrong. The CDR3 has 14 residues. CDR1 is SQVTM, CDR2 ANQGSEA, per germline. The CDR3 coding sequence is TGCAGCGCGACTAGCGGGAATTGGGGGTACGAGCAGTACTTC. Translated: CSATSGNWGYEQYF.